The 8 T cell receptor beta chains in this list originate from one sample, sequenced in a study of blood T cell repertoires in COVID-19. This table comes from immunoSEQ multiplex PCR, and its TCRdb copy is limited to in-frame clones, with some not included. The sample holds about 340,000 clones, 80% to 90% seen once. Sequenced sample: PBMCs or T cells enriched from blood (not recorded which). Every receptor here comes from a middle-aged woman with acute COVID-19.

The chain couples TRBV19 to TRBJ2-2; tentatively, D is TRBD1 (7 bases). The V gene's germline CDR1 is LNHDA and CDR2 SQIVND (reference sequence). Trimming removed 7 bases from V and 4 bases from J, with 10 bases in between. The CDR3 is 13 amino acids. CDR3 nucleotides: TGTGCCAGTAAGCAGGGGGGCACCGGGGAGCTGTTTTTT. It encodes CASKQGGTGELFF.

The chain links TRBV28 to TRBJ2-1; 7 positions match TRBD2. The CDR3 runs 15 residues. CDR1 is MDHEN and CDR2 is SYDVKM in the germline V gene. Trimming took 5 bases from V and 7 from J; bases not matched to a gene: 11. The CDR3 here is CASSLASTGGNEQFF. The DNA of the CDR3 is TGTGCCAGCAGTCTCGCCTCGACGGGGGGAAATGAGCAGTTCTTC.

This clone was observed a handful of times. The gene calls are TRBV6-5 and TRBJ2-7, with D possibly being TRBD1 (6 bases). The CDR3 covers 15 residues. V was clipped by 6 bases and J by 2 bases, with 17 bases between them. CDR1 is MNHEY, CDR2 SVGAGI, per germline. The CDR3 is CASSIGGNGAYEQYF. DNA of the CDR3: TGTGCCAGCAGCATAGGGGGTAATGGGGCCTACGAGCAGTACTTC.

This chain connects TRBV5-4 to TRBJ1-2, with 9 nucleotides matching TRBD1. The CDR3 totals 15 residues. Germline CDR1 SGHNT, CDR2 YYREEE (reference sequence). With 0 bases clipped from V and 6 bases from J, the junction kept 6 bases outside the gene matches. Here the CDR3 DNA reads TGTGCCAGCAGCTTGGCCGGGACAGGGATGCATGGCTACACCTTC. Amino acid sequence: CASSLAGTGMHGYTF. The full variable domain, rest sourced from reference TRBV5-4 and TRBJ1-2, is ETGVTQSPTHLIKTRGQQVTLRCSSQSGHNTVSWYQQALGQGPQFIFQYYREEENGRGNFPPRFSGLQFPNYSSELNVNALELDDSALYLCASSLAGTGMHGYTFGSGTRLTVV.

The rearrangement uses TRBV27 and TRBJ2-7; D gene unclear. Germline values: CDR1 MNHEY, CDR2 SMNVEV (reference sequence). The CDR3 has 15 amino acids. Trimming took off 0 bases at V and 0 bases at J, with 9 bases between the two ends. CDR3 sequence (DNA): TGTGCCAGCAGTTTATCACCGGTTGCCTCCTACGAGCAGTACTTC. Protein product: CASSLSPVASYEQYF.

The rearrangement joins TRBV6-6 to TRBJ1-2; 9 bases map to TRBD1. The CDR3 spans 15 residues. Losses at the gene ends were 5 bases for V and 3 bases for J; bases not matched to a gene: 7. Germline CDR1 is MNHNY and CDR2 is SVGAGI (reference sequence). The CDR3 coding sequence is TGTGCCAGCAGTCCCGGACAGGGGACGGACTATGGCTACACCTTC. It is translated as CASSPGQGTDYGYTF.

This chain links TRBV28 with TRBJ1-2, with TRBD1 identical over 12 bases. The CDR3 is made up of 17 amino acids. V lost 7 bases to trimming and J lost 0 bases; unmatched junction nucleotides: 9. Germline assignment: CDR1 MDHEN and CDR2 SYDVKM. CDR3 sequence reads: CASTDGDRGPPNYGYTF. The CDR3 bases are TGTGCCAGCACAGATGGGGACAGGGGGCCACCTAACTATGGCTACACCTTC.

The gene calls are TRBV6-2 or TRBV6-3 and TRBJ2-1; TRBD1 matches at 7 bases. The CDR3 extends over 15 amino acids. Trimming removed 3 bases from V and 10 bases from J; junction bases left unmatched: 12. Germline V gene sequence: CDR1 MNHEY, CDR2 SVGEGT. Here the CDR3 reads CASSYRIAQGPEQFF. The CDR3 region has the DNA TGTGCCAGCAGTTATCGGATCGCACAGGGGCCCGAGCAGTTCTTC.